This T cell receptor (beta chain) is drawn from a study of identical twins. One entry per CDR3 protein results from TCRdb running MiXCR on the 5' RACE reads. The sample contains 550,000 to 700,000 distinct CDR3 sequences, around 20% of which appear only once. Germline V gene sequence: CDR1 MNHNS, CDR2 SASEGT. The CDR3 is 15 amino acids. The J segment lost 5 bases and the V segment lost 6 bases, leaving 12 bases of the junction unmatched. In addition, the sample was reused for a study of T cells expressing NK-cell markers. That work contributes: One of eight sequenced donors was HCMV-seronegative; the other seven were seropositive. The contribution of dominant NKG2C+ clonotypes to CD8+ T cells in a handful of donors was about 1.0-7.0%.

V is TRBV6-1 and J is TRBJ2-7; TRBD1 aligns across 8 bases. Sequences were obtained from PBMCs. This TCR was sampled from a woman in her late teens or twenties in good health. The CDR3 here is CASRELTGVLHEQYF. DNA for the CDR3: TGTGCCAGCAGGGAATTGACAGGGGTTTTACACGAGCAGTACTTC.